This record concerns one T cell receptor (beta chain) sequence. The entry originates in a study of blood T cell repertoires in COVID-19. At the level of the study: Samples of COVID-19 (acute and convalescent) were obtained from the United States, Italy and Spain. T cells, B-cell-depleted T cells, or PBMCs provided the cDNA or gDNA that served as material.

Per the authors' pipeline: Researchers report that nucleated cell counts were estimated from reference gene primer amplification. The method was immunoSEQ multiplex PCR; TCRdb's version includes in-frame clones alone and lacks a portion of them. The DNA was the basis for D and trimming; V, J and clone size are from that table. Among almost 200,000 clones listed, about 86% were seen once. Trimming cost V 3 bases and J 6 bases, with 14 bases left between them. Looked up from germline, CDR1 is WSHSY and CDR2 is SAAADI. This CDR3 spans 14 amino acids. Sequenced material: peripheral blood. This clonotype originated in a woman in her 70s with acute or convalescent COVID-19. The chain uses TRBV10-2 and TRBJ1-2, with unresolved D. The CDR3 DNA reads TGCGCCAGCAGTGAAAGGGCGGGCTACGATGGCTACACCTTC. This codes for CASSERAGYDGYTF.